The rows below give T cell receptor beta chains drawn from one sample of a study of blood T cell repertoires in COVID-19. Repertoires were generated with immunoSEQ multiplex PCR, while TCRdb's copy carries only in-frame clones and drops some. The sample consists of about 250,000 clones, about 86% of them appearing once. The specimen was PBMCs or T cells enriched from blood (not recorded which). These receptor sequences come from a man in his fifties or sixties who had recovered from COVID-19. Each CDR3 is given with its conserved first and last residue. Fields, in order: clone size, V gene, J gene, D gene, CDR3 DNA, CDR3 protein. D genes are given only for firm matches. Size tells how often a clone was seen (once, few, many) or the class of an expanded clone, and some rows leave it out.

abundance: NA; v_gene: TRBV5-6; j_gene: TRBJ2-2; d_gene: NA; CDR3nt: TGTGCCAGCAGCCTGAGTGGGGAGAGTTTAACCGGGGAGCTGTTTTTT; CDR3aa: CASSLSGESLTGELFF
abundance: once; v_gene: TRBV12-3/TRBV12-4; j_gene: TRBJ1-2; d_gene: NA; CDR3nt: TGTGCCAGCAGTTCGGACACGCTATATGGCTACACCTTC; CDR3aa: CASSSDTLYGYTF
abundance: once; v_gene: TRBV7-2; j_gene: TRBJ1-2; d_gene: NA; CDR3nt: TGTGCCAGCAGCTTACAGGGTGACTATGGCTACACCTTC; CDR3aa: CASSLQGDYGYTF
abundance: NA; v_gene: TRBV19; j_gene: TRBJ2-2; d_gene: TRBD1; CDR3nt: TGTGCCAGTAGTGGCCGGGACAGGGCGGACGGGGAGCTGTTTTTT; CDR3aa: CASSGRDRADGELFF
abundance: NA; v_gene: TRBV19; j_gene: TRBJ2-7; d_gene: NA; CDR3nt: TGTGCCAGTAGTGCTAGTCAGGGAATATCCGAGCAGTACTTC; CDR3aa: CASSASQGISEQYF
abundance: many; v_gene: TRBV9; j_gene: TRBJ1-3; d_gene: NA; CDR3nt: TGTGCCAGCGGACAGACAAAAAACTCTGGAAACACCATATATTTT; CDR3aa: CASGQTKNSGNTIYF
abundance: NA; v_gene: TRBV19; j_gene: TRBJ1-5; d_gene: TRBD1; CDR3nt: TGTGCCAGTACCGCAGACAGGGTGCCTCAGCCCCAGCATTTT; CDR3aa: CASTADRVPQPQHF
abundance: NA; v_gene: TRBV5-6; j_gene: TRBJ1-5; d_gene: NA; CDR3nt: TGTGCCAGCAGCTTGCGGGCCGGGGCGGGGGGTAGCAATCAGCCCCAGCATTTT; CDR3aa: CASSLRAGAGGSNQPQHF
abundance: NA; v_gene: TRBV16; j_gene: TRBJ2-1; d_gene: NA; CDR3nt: TGTGCCAGCAGCCCGAGATTCAATGAGCAGTTCTTC; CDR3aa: CASSPRFNEQFF
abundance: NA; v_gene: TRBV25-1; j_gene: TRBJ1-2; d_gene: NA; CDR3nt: TGTGCCAGCAGTTCCCCTAGAGCTAACTATGGCTACACCTTC; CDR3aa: CASSSPRANYGYTF
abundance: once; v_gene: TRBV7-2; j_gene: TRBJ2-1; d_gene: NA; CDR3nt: TGTGCCAGCAGCTTAGATCTCACTAGCAGCTCCTACAATGAGCAGTTCTTC; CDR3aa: CASSLDLTSSSYNEQFF
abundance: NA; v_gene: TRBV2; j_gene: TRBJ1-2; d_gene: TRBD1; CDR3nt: TGTGCCAGCAATACAGGGGGGGATGGCTACACCTTC; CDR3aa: CASNTGGDGYTF
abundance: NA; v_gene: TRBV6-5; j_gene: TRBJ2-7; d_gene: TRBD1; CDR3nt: TGTGCCAGCAGTTACTCCGGCAGGGGGCACGAGCAGTACTTC; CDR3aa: CASSYSGRGHEQYF
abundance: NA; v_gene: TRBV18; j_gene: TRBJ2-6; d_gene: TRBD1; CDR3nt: TGTGCCAGCTCACTGAACAGGGGGGAGGCCAACGTCCTGACTTTC; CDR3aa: CASSLNRGEANVLTF
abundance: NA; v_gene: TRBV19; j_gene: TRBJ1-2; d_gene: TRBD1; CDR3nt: TGTGCCAGTAGTGAGGGACAGGGGGCGATCTATGGCTACACCTTC; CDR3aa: CASSEGQGAIYGYTF
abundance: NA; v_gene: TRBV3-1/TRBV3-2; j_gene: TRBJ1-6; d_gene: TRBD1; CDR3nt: TGTGCCAGCAGCCAAGATTCAACAGGGGACCACTATAATTCACCCCTCCACTTT; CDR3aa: CASSQDSTGDHYNSPLHF
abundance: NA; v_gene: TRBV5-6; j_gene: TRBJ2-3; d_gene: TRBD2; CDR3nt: TGTGCCAGCAGCTTGTTGGGCGGGAGCTCGGGCACAGATACGCAGTATTTT; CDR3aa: CASSLLGGSSGTDTQYF
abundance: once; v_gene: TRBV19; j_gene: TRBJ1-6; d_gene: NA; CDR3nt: TGTGCCAGTAGTACGACACAGAATTCACCCCTCCACTTT; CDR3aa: CASSTTQNSPLHF
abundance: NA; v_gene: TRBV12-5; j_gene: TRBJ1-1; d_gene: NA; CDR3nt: TGTGCTAGTGGTTGGGCGGGGGCGGACACTGAAGCTTTCTTT; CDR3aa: CASGWAGADTEAFF
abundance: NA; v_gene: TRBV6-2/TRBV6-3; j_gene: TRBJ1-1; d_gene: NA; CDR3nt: TGTGCCAGCAGTTACCCGGGGGGCAGGGTGAGCACTGAAGCTTTCTTT; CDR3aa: CASSYPGGRVSTEAFF
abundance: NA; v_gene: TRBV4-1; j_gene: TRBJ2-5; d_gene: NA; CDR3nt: TGCGCCAGCAGCCAAGAGGGCAGGGGGGAAGAGACCCAGTACTTC; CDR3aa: CASSQEGRGEETQYF
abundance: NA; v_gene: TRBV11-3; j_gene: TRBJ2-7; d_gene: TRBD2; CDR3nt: TGTGCCAGCAGCCCACCGGGACTAGCGGGAGGCTCCTACGAGCAGTACTTC; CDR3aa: CASSPPGLAGGSYEQYF
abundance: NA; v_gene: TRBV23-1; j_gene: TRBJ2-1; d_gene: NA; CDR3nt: TGCGCCAGCAGTCAAGGGGGGGCTATCCCGTACAATGAGCAGTTCTTC; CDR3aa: CASSQGGAIPYNEQFF
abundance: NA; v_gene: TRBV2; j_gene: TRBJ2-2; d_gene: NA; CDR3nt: TGTGCCAGCAGTGAACTGGGCCTGATGGCCGGGGAGCTGTTTTTT; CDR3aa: CASSELGLMAGELFF
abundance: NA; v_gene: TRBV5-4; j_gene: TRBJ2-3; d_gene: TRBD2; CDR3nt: TGTGCCAGCAGCTTGTTGGCTAGCGGGACGGGGGGAGATACGCAGTATTTT; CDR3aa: CASSLLASGTGGDTQYF